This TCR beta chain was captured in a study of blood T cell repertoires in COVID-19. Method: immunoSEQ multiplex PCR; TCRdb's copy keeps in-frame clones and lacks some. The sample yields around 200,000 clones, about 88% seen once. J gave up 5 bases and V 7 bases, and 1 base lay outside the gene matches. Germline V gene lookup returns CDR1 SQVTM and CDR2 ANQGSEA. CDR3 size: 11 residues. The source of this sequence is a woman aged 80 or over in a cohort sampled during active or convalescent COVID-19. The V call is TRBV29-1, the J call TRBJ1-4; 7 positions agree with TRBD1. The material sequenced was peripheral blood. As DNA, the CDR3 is TGCAGCGGACAGGGAAATGAAAAACTGTTTTTT. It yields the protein CSGQGNEKLFF.